Shown below are 6 T cell receptor beta chains from a single sample sequenced in a study of CD8+CD57+ T cells in acquired aplastic anemia. Patients sequenced had flow cytometry evidence of CD8+CD57+ cell expansion. Genomic DNA acted as the template from which TCR beta VDJ combination and CDR3 sequence profiling were carried out. One entry per CDR3 protein, called by TCRdb with MiXCR from the reads. This sample has 75,000 to 80,000 distinct CDR3 sequences, with around 70% found just once. The sequencing sample was made of sorted CD4+, CD8+, or CD8+CD57+ T cells (not recorded which) from PBMCs. Receptors originate from a human donor with aplastic anemia.

CDR3 coding DNA: TGTGCCAGCAGCTTCCGACTAGCTGGGGAGCAACACACAGATACGCAGTATTTT. This sequence encodes CASSFRLAGEQHTDTQYF. The chain uses TRBV11-2 and TRBJ2-3, with TRBD2 matching 7 bases. This CDR3 comprises 18 residues. Germline V lookup: CDR1 SGHAT, CDR2 FQNNGV. V lost 3 bases and J lost 2; bases outside the gene matches: 14.

The chain is built from TRBV3-1 and TRBJ1-6, with D unclear. Between the trimmed V and J ends, which lost 0 bases and 12 bases, there was a span of 6 bases. The CDR3 has 12 amino acids. The germline V gene encodes CDR1 LGHDT and CDR2 YNNKEL (reference sequence). The DNA for the CDR3 is TGTGCCAGCAGCCAAGAAACTGGACCCCTCCACTTT. Its protein is CASSQETGPLHF.

This clonotype was observed a single time. This chain connects TRBV29-1 to TRBJ2-2; D is uncertain. The CDR3 is 13 residues long. V lost 4 bases, J lost 2 bases, and 8 bases lay in between. Per the germline V gene, CDR1 is SQVTM and CDR2 is ANQGSEA. The CDR3 protein is CSVAQINTGELFF. The CDR3 DNA reads TGCAGCGTTGCCCAGATCAACACCGGGGAGCTGTTTTTT.

This clonotype has only one observation. This chain joins TRBV5-5 and TRBJ2-7; 7 nucleotides align to TRBD1. CDR1 SGHKS and CDR2 YYEKEE come from the germline V gene (reference sequence). The V gene end was trimmed by 0 bases and the J gene end by 6 bases; junction bases not matched to a gene: 9. The CDR3 contains 15 residues. CDR3 sequence: CASSLGRDRAFEQYF. CDR3 nucleotides: TGTGCCAGCAGCTTGGGACGGGACAGAGCTTTCGAGCAGTACTTC.

This clonotype was seen a handful of times. V is TRBV7-9 and J is TRBJ2-7, with unresolved D. From germline, CDR1 is SEHNR and CDR2 FQNEAQ (reference sequence). This CDR3 comprises 13 residues. Trimming shortened V by 2 bases and J by 4 bases, and 9 bases separated the two germline ends. The CDR3 DNA follows: TGTGCCAGCAGCTTAACGCCGACGTACGAGCAGTACTTC. This gives the protein CASSLTPTYEQYF.

This clonotype was detected only a few times. The chain joins TRBV2 to TRBJ2-1; 10 bases map to TRBD2. CDR3 length: 15 residues. Unmatched junction bases numbered 8, after V lost 6 bases and J lost 6 bases. Germline CDR1 and CDR2: SNHLY and FYNNEI. DNA of the CDR3: TGTGCCAGCAGCCCAGAGCGGGAGGGCCGCAATGAGCAGTTCTTC. Its protein is CASSPEREGRNEQFF. Full variable domain (remainder filled in from reference TRBV2 and TRBJ2-1): EPEVTQTPSHQVTQMGQEVILRCVPISNHLYFYWYRQILGQKVEFLVSFYNNEISEKSEIFDDQFSVERPDGSNFTLKIRSTKLEDSAMYFCASSPEREGRNEQFFGPGTRLTVL.